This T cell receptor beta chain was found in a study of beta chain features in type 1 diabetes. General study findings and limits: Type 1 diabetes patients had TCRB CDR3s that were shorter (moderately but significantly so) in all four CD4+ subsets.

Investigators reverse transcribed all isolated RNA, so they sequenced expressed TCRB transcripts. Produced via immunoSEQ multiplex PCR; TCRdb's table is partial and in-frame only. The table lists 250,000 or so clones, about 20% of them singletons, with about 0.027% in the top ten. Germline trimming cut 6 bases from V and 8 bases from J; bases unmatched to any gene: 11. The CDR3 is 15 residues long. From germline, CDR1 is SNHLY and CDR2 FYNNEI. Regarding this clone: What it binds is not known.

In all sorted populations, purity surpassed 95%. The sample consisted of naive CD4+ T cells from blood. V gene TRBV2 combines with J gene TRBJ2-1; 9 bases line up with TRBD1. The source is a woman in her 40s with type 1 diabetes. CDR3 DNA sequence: TGTGCCAGCAGGGAAATGACAGGGGGAGGGTATGAGCAGTTCTTC. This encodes CASREMTGGGYEQFF.